This record looks at one T cell receptor beta chain sequence and its context. Measured with immunoSEQ multiplex PCR; TCRdb has only the in-frame clones, and not every one. The data show about 50,000 clones, just over 90% seen once. The CDR3 is made up of 15 amino acids. Per germline, CDR1 MGHRA and CDR2 YSYEKL. V lost 1 base to trimming and J lost 2 bases; unmatched junction nucleotides: 5. The TCR comes from a man aged 35-49 years with rheumatoid arthritis. The material sequenced was PBMCs. The V and J genes are TRBV4-1 and TRBJ2-7; 7 nucleotides line up with TRBD1. The CDR3 nucleotides read TGCGCCAGCAGCCAAGCCCTACAGGGGACCTACGAGCAGTACTTC. This sequence encodes CASSQALQGTYEQYF.